This is a list of T cell receptor beta chains from one sample in a study of T cells in Graves' hyperthyroidism and ophthalmopathy. Via MiXCR, TCRdb re-called the multiplex PCR reads, giving one row per CDR3 protein. This table has about 640,000 distinct CDR3 sequences, under 25% appearing once. Sequences were obtained from blood. These receptors came from a man between 25 and 39 years old with Graves' ophthalmopathy. Each CDR3 is given with its conserved first and last residue. A D gene is named only where the DNA matches it firmly. The size of a clone is reported for some rows only, either as once, few or many, or as a class for expanded clones.

CDR3 length: 13; J gene: TRBJ1-2; D gene: TRBD1; clone size: few; V gene: TRBV28; CDR3 DNA: TGTGCCAGCAGTTACAGGGGTTTCTATGGCTACACCTTC; CDR3 protein: CASSYRGFYGYTF
CDR3 length: 14; J gene: TRBJ2-7; D gene: -; clone size: -; V gene: TRBV20-1; CDR3 DNA: TGCAGTGCTAGAGCCCCGGGGGCGAGGTACGAGCAGTACTTC; CDR3 protein: CSARAPGARYEQYF
CDR3 length: 14; J gene: TRBJ2-5; D gene: -; clone size: many; V gene: TRBV2; CDR3 DNA: TGTGCCAGCAGCCAAAGGAGGGCGGCGGAGACCCAGTACTTC; CDR3 protein: CASSQRRAAETQYF
CDR3 length: 16; J gene: TRBJ2-2; D gene: -; clone size: -; V gene: TRBV9; CDR3 DNA: TGTGCCAGCAGCGCCTACAGTGGGGTGAACACCGGGGAGCTGTTTTTT; CDR3 protein: CASSAYSGVNTGELFF
CDR3 length: 15; J gene: TRBJ2-7; D gene: TRBD1; clone size: few; V gene: TRBV12-3/TRBV12-4; CDR3 DNA: TGTGCCAGCAGTTTCACAGGGGCAGCCGAGTACGAGCAGTACTTC; CDR3 protein: CASSFTGAAEYEQYF
CDR3 length: 14; J gene: TRBJ1-4; D gene: -; clone size: -; V gene: TRBV20-1; CDR3 DNA: TGCAGTGCTAGATGGATACACCATAATGAAAAACTGTTTTTT; CDR3 protein: CSARWIHHNEKLFF
CDR3 length: 13; J gene: TRBJ2-3; D gene: -; clone size: few; V gene: TRBV29-1; CDR3 DNA: TGCAGCGTCCGCAGGGAGAGCACAGATACGCAGTATTTT; CDR3 protein: CSVRRESTDTQYF
CDR3 length: 15; J gene: TRBJ2-1; D gene: -; clone size: -; V gene: TRBV7-2; CDR3 DNA: TGTGCCAGCAGCTTAGTGGACGGCCCTGGGAATGAGCAGTTCTTC; CDR3 protein: CASSLVDGPGNEQFF
CDR3 length: 15; J gene: TRBJ2-1; D gene: TRBD2; clone size: -; V gene: TRBV20-1; CDR3 DNA: TGCAGTGCTAGAGATGTAATAGCGGGAGGGAATGAGCAGTTCTTC; CDR3 protein: CSARDVIAGGNEQFF
CDR3 length: 14; J gene: TRBJ1-2; D gene: -; clone size: -; V gene: TRBV19; CDR3 DNA: TGTGCCAGTAGTATTAGTAGGGGCATCTATGGCTACACCTTC; CDR3 protein: CASSISRGIYGYTF
CDR3 length: 15; J gene: TRBJ2-2; D gene: -; clone size: -; V gene: TRBV9; CDR3 DNA: TGTGCCAGCAGCCCCCGCGAGGATGACACCGGGGAGCTGTTTTTT; CDR3 protein: CASSPREDDTGELFF
CDR3 length: 15; J gene: TRBJ1-1; D gene: -; clone size: few; V gene: TRBV2; CDR3 DNA: TGTGCCAGCAGTGAGACTGAACACCTGAACACTGAAGCTTTCTTT; CDR3 protein: CASSETEHLNTEAFF
CDR3 length: 14; J gene: TRBJ2-7; D gene: -; clone size: once; V gene: TRBV19; CDR3 DNA: TGTGCCAGTAGTACGGGACACGGGAGGTACGAGCAGTACTTC; CDR3 protein: CASSTGHGRYEQYF
CDR3 length: 16; J gene: TRBJ1-5; D gene: -; clone size: -; V gene: TRBV6-1; CDR3 DNA: TGTGCCAGCAGTGAGGAGGGAGGGGCTCGCAATCAGCCCCAGCATTTT; CDR3 protein: CASSEEGGARNQPQHF
CDR3 length: 14; J gene: TRBJ2-5; D gene: -; clone size: few; V gene: TRBV5-1; CDR3 DNA: TGCGCCAGCAGCTTTGTGACTAACCAAGAGACCCAGTACTTC; CDR3 protein: CASSFVTNQETQYF
CDR3 length: 14; J gene: TRBJ2-7; D gene: TRBD2; clone size: -; V gene: TRBV18; CDR3 DNA: TGTGCCAGCTCACCCGGGACTAGCAACTACGAGCAGTACTTC; CDR3 protein: CASSPGTSNYEQYF
CDR3 length: 16; J gene: TRBJ2-7; D gene: TRBD2; clone size: many; V gene: TRBV3-1; CDR3 DNA: TGTGCCAGCAGCCAAGAGGCGAGCGGGAGCTGGTACGAGCAGTACTTC; CDR3 protein: CASSQEASGSWYEQYF
CDR3 length: 14; J gene: TRBJ2-3; D gene: -; clone size: many; V gene: TRBV5-1; CDR3 DNA: TGCGCCAGCAGCTTACGGCAGATTGCAGATACGCAGTATTTT; CDR3 protein: CASSLRQIADTQYF
CDR3 length: 11; J gene: TRBJ2-3; D gene: -; clone size: -; V gene: TRBV6-5; CDR3 DNA: TGTGCCAGCAGGGTCGGGGACACGCAGTATTTT; CDR3 protein: CASRVGDTQYF
CDR3 length: 14; J gene: TRBJ1-1; D gene: TRBD1; clone size: many; V gene: TRBV18; CDR3 DNA: TGTGCCAGCTCACCAGGACAGGGTTGGACTGAAGCTTTCTTT; CDR3 protein: CASSPGQGWTEAFF
CDR3 length: 22; J gene: TRBJ2-3; D gene: TRBD2; clone size: few; V gene: TRBV10-3; CDR3 DNA: TGTGCCATCAGTGCGAAGTGGGCCCGGCTAGCGGGAGAGTCCCCGCCCGCAGATACGCAGTATTTT; CDR3 protein: CAISAKWARLAGESPPADTQYF
CDR3 length: 13; J gene: TRBJ2-7; D gene: TRBD1; clone size: many; V gene: TRBV7-6; CDR3 DNA: TGTGCCAGCAGCTCCCAGGGGGCGGGTGAGCAGTACTTC; CDR3 protein: CASSSQGAGEQYF
CDR3 length: 12; J gene: TRBJ2-1; D gene: -; clone size: many; V gene: TRBV3-1; CDR3 DNA: TGTGCCAGCAGCGGGACCTCCAATGAGCAGTTCTTC; CDR3 protein: CASSGTSNEQFF
CDR3 length: 13; J gene: TRBJ1-1; D gene: -; clone size: few; V gene: TRBV20-1; CDR3 DNA: TGCAGTGCTAGATCTGACAGGACCACTGAAGCTTTCTTT; CDR3 protein: CSARSDRTTEAFF
CDR3 length: 11; J gene: TRBJ2-5; D gene: TRBD1; clone size: -; V gene: TRBV7-2; CDR3 DNA: TGTGCCAGACAGGGGGTAGAGACCCAGTACTTC; CDR3 protein: CARQGVETQYF
CDR3 length: 15; J gene: TRBJ2-7; D gene: TRBD1; clone size: once; V gene: TRBV6-1; CDR3 DNA: TGTGCCAGCAGTGAAGCCGGGACAGGGGCTAGGGAGCAGTACTTC; CDR3 protein: CASSEAGTGAREQYF
CDR3 length: 14; J gene: TRBJ2-1; D gene: -; clone size: few; V gene: TRBV11-2; CDR3 DNA: TGTGCCAGCAGCTACCCGGGACTCCAACCGGAGCAGTTCTTC; CDR3 protein: CASSYPGLQPEQFF
CDR3 length: 15; J gene: TRBJ2-7; D gene: TRBD1; clone size: few; V gene: TRBV7-9; CDR3 DNA: TGTGCCAGCAGCTTGGGTAGTGGACAGGAGAGAGAGCAGTACTTC; CDR3 protein: CASSLGSGQEREQYF
CDR3 length: 11; J gene: TRBJ2-1; D gene: -; clone size: many; V gene: TRBV11-2; CDR3 DNA: TGTGCCAGCAGCTTGATTAGCGAGCAGTTCTTC; CDR3 protein: CASSLISEQFF
CDR3 length: 12; J gene: TRBJ2-3; D gene: -; clone size: -; V gene: TRBV4-1; CDR3 DNA: TGCGCCAGCAGCCAAGAAATGGATACGCAGTATTTT; CDR3 protein: CASSQEMDTQYF
CDR3 length: 13; J gene: TRBJ2-7; D gene: -; clone size: many; V gene: TRBV7-9; CDR3 DNA: TGTGCCAGCAGCCCCCGGGGCACCCACGAGCAGTACTTC; CDR3 protein: CASSPRGTHEQYF
CDR3 length: 13; J gene: TRBJ2-7; D gene: TRBD1; clone size: few; V gene: TRBV27; CDR3 DNA: TGTGCCACCAGGGACAGGGGGCGAGGCGAGCAGTACTTC; CDR3 protein: CATRDRGRGEQYF
CDR3 length: 16; J gene: TRBJ2-3; D gene: -; clone size: -; V gene: TRBV9; CDR3 DNA: TGTGCCAGCAGCTACGAAGGGCGGATGAGCACAGATACGCAGTATTTT; CDR3 protein: CASSYEGRMSTDTQYF
CDR3 length: 14; J gene: TRBJ2-7; D gene: TRBD2; clone size: few; V gene: TRBV29-1; CDR3 DNA: TGCAGCGTTGCTACTAGCGGGAGTGCTTACGAGCAGTACTTC; CDR3 protein: CSVATSGSAYEQYF
CDR3 length: 15; J gene: TRBJ2-5; D gene: TRBD2; clone size: -; V gene: TRBV6-1; CDR3 DNA: TGTGCCAGCAGTTCTTTAGCGGGAGCCCAAGAGACCCAGTACTTC; CDR3 protein: CASSSLAGAQETQYF
CDR3 length: 13; J gene: TRBJ2-7; D gene: -; clone size: many; V gene: TRBV4-2; CDR3 DNA: TGTGCCAGCAGCCAAGACAAGGAGCGCGAGCAGTACTTC; CDR3 protein: CASSQDKEREQYF
CDR3 length: 14; J gene: TRBJ2-5; D gene: TRBD1; clone size: few; V gene: TRBV12-3/TRBV12-4; CDR3 DNA: TGTGCCAGCAGTCACGACAGGGGAAGAGAGACCCAGTACTTC; CDR3 protein: CASSHDRGRETQYF
CDR3 length: 14; J gene: TRBJ2-5; D gene: -; clone size: many; V gene: TRBV7-2; CDR3 DNA: TGTGCCAGCAGCTCAAAGGCCCTGGGAAAGACCCAGTACTTC; CDR3 protein: CASSSKALGKTQYF
CDR3 length: 18; J gene: TRBJ2-6; D gene: -; clone size: -; V gene: TRBV7-9; CDR3 DNA: TGTGCCAGCAGCTCCCGGGTAGGGGCCCTATCTGGGGCCAACGTCCTGACTTTC; CDR3 protein: CASSSRVGALSGANVLTF
CDR3 length: 13; J gene: TRBJ2-1; D gene: -; clone size: -; V gene: TRBV28; CDR3 DNA: TGTGCCAGCGGGCTACTAATCTCCAATGAGCAGTTCTTC; CDR3 protein: CASGLLISNEQFF
CDR3 length: 16; J gene: TRBJ2-7; D gene: TRBD2; clone size: many; V gene: TRBV7-2; CDR3 DNA: TGTGCCAGCAGCTCGCCGGGACTAGCGGGACGCTACGAGCAGTACTTC; CDR3 protein: CASSSPGLAGRYEQYF
CDR3 length: 16; J gene: TRBJ2-5; D gene: TRBD2; clone size: -; V gene: TRBV18; CDR3 DNA: TGTGCCAGCTCACCCCGACTAGCGGGAGTTCAAGAGACCCAGTACTTC; CDR3 protein: CASSPRLAGVQETQYF
CDR3 length: 14; J gene: TRBJ2-7; D gene: TRBD1; clone size: many; V gene: TRBV5-1; CDR3 DNA: TGTGCCAGCAGCTTCGGGACAGGGGCCTACGAGCAGTACTTC; CDR3 protein: CASSFGTGAYEQYF
CDR3 length: 12; J gene: TRBJ1-2; D gene: -; clone size: -; V gene: TRBV20-1; CDR3 DNA: TGCAGTGCTACCGAAGCTATCTATGGCTACACCTTC; CDR3 protein: CSATEAIYGYTF
CDR3 length: 16; J gene: TRBJ2-2; D gene: -; clone size: -; V gene: TRBV28; CDR3 DNA: TGTGCCAGCGCTAGACTAGTCCCAGGGCGGGCCGGGGAGCTGTTTTTT; CDR3 protein: CASARLVPGRAGELFF
CDR3 length: 14; J gene: TRBJ2-3; D gene: -; clone size: -; V gene: TRBV27; CDR3 DNA: TGTGCCAGCAGCTCAGACATTACCACAGATACGCAGTGTTTT; CDR3 protein: CASSSDITTDTQCF
CDR3 length: 16; J gene: TRBJ2-1; D gene: TRBD2; clone size: -; V gene: TRBV27; CDR3 DNA: TGTGCCAGCAGTTTACTTAGCGGGAGAACCTACAATGAGCAGTTCTTC; CDR3 protein: CASSLLSGRTYNEQFF
CDR3 length: 11; J gene: TRBJ1-3; D gene: -; clone size: many; V gene: TRBV28; CDR3 DNA: TGTGCCAGCAGCGCAGCAAACACCATATATTTT; CDR3 protein: CASSAANTIYF